One and the same sample provided the 16 T cell receptor beta chains below, sequenced in a study of breast tumors, draining lymph nodes, adjacent tissues. Breast cancer patients provided tissue from their axillary draining lymph nodes. A single record per CDR3 protein comes from TCRdb applying MiXCR to the multiplex PCR reads. In the table there are 190,000 or so distinct CDR3 sequences, approximately 30% of which are singletons. The specimen sequenced was axillary lymph node tissue. Receptor source: a female donor with breast cancer. Some clones in this sample may be carry-over from other donors' samples.

Details on this clonotype: One base away lies a much larger clone, so this may be a sequencing read error. V is TRBV7-7 and J is TRBJ2-5, with TRBD2 identical over 7 bases. CDR1 is SSHAT, CDR2 FNYEAQ, per germline (reference sequence). CDR3 length equals 15 residues. The CDR3 sequence: CASSLAGGMEETQHF. The CDR3 DNA sequence: TGTGCTAGCAGCTTAGCCGGGGGGATGGAAGAGACCCAGCACTTC.

This clonotype was seen ten or more times. This sequence joins TRBV4-2 and TRBJ2-1; D is ambiguous. This CDR3 contains 15 residues. Germline V gene lookup returns CDR1 LGHNA and CDR2 YNFKEQ. V lost 0 bases and J lost 5, with 11 bases in between. CDR3 sequence: CASSQDLNFNNEQFF. As DNA, the CDR3 is TGTGCCAGCAGCCAAGATTTAAATTTTAACAATGAGCAGTTCTTC.

This clonotype showed up many times. V gene TRBV2 combines with J gene TRBJ2-7; D might be TRBD1 or TRBD2, each matching 7 bases. Germline CDR1 is SNHLY and CDR2 is FYNNEI. CDR3 length equals 14 residues. Deletions cut 3 bases from V and 5 bases from J, with 14 bases between. CDR3 region: CASSDQGGTDEQYF. The CDR3 coding sequence is TGTGCCAGCAGTGATCAGGGGGGGACGGACGAGCAGTACTTC.

Details on this clonotype: This likely comes from a read error, as the CDR3 has no conserved phenylalanine or tryptophan at its end. The chain links TRBV12-3 or TRBV12-4 to TRBJ2-3, with TRBD2 identical over 9 bases. The CDR3 extends over 14 amino acids. V dropped 6 bases and J dropped 12; count of bases not matched to a gene: 13. The CDR3 protein is CASSFRLAVPFQYL. In DNA form, the CDR3 reads TGTGCCAGCAGCTTTAGACTAGCGGTTCCCTTCCAGTATCTT.

Many counts were recorded for this clonotype. The gene calls are TRBV6-1 and TRBJ1-5; TRBD1 agrees at 7 bases. CDR1 and CDR2 (germline): MNHNS, SASEGT. With V trimmed by 7 bases and J by 7 bases, 13 bases remained unmatched. CDR3 length: 15 residues. The CDR3 DNA reads as TGTGCCAGCACACCACAGGGGCAGCGACGACAGCCCCAGCATTTT. It specifies CASTPQGQRRQPQHF.

This clonotype was seen ten or more times. The chain uses TRBV7-9 and TRBJ2-7, with D unclear. The V gene lost 6 bases and the J gene lost 1 base, with 10 bases spanning the gap. The CDR3 is 13 residues long. CDR1 and CDR2 (germline): SEHNR, FQNEAQ (reference sequence). For the CDR3, the DNA is TGTGCCAGCAGTAAAGGGCCTTCCTACGAGCAGTACTTC. Its protein product is CASSKGPSYEQYF.

The chain recombines TRBV7-1 with TRBJ2-5; maybe TRBD2 (6 bases). TRBV7-1 is filed as an ORF, its function uncertain. V lost 5 bases to trimming and J lost 2 bases, with 18 bases between them. The CDR3 consists of 16 residues. The CDR3, as DNA: TGTGCCAGCAGCCCCCTCAACGGGGGTCAACAAGAGACCCAGTACTTC. It encodes CASSPLNGGQQETQYF.

This clonotype showed up many times. V and J are TRBV28 and TRBJ1-4; D is perhaps TRBD1 (6 bases). CDR3 length: 19 residues. V was clipped by 6 bases and J by 0 bases, with 23 bases between them. Germline V gene lookup returns CDR1 MDHEN and CDR2 SYDVKM. The DNA of the CDR3 is TGTGCCAGCAGCCTCCTGGACGCGGGACACGGCGCAACTAATGAAAAACTGTTTTTT. Translating it yields CASSLLDAGHGATNEKLFF.

This clonotype showed up many times. CDR3 nucleotides: TGCAGTGCTGGCACGGGCGGGGGGGCACCGGATACGCAGTATTTT. Its translation is CSAGTGGGAPDTQYF. This chain uses TRBV20-1 with TRBJ2-3; 9 nucleotides agree with TRBD2. This CDR3 comprises 15 residues. The V gene's germline CDR1 is DFQATT and CDR2 SNEGSKA (reference sequence). V was clipped by 5 bases and J by 6 bases; unmatched bases: 12.

This clonotype was recorded at least ten times. The rearrangement uses TRBV11-2 and TRBJ2-1; TRBD2 matches 9 bases. This CDR3 contains 15 residues. V lost 1 base to trimming and J lost 9 bases; unmatched junction nucleotides: 7. CDR1 SGHAT and CDR2 FQNNGV come from the germline V gene. The CDR3 DNA reads as TGTGCCAGCAGCTTAGGTGCGGGGGGGAATTTTGAGCAGTTCTTC. Amino acid sequence: CASSLGAGGNFEQFF.

This clonotype was detected ten times or more. This rearrangement joins TRBV19 to TRBJ2-3, with D uncertain. V was cut by 3 bases and J by 5 bases, with 9 bases left in between. This CDR3 spans 13 amino acids. CDR1 is LNHDA, CDR2 SQIVND, per germline (reference sequence). CDR3 coding DNA: TGTGCCAGTAGTATTGGTGGTATAGATACGCAGTATTTT. Its translation is CASSIGGIDTQYF.

In regard to this clonotype: Because the CDR3 is missing its conserved closing phenylalanine or tryptophan, this is likely a read error. The limits of the CDR3 on the DNA are not certain, so only TCRdb's listed CDR3 is given. The chain recombines TRBV20-1 with TRBJ2-5. The CDR3 length equals 9 residues, ends included. Germline V CDR1 and CDR2: DFQATT, SNEGSKA (reference sequence). The CDR3 region is CSARDTLAG.

About this clonotype itself: Just one base apart from a much larger clone, this may be a read error. The chain is built from TRBV12-3 or TRBV12-4 and TRBJ2-7; unclear D gene. The CDR3 sequence is 15 residues long. Trimming shortened V by 8 bases and J by 6 bases, and 23 bases separated the two germline ends. CDR3 sequence (DNA): TGTGCCAGCGGCTCCGGGCCCAATGGGGTGAGCGAGCAGTACTTC. Translating gives CASGSGPNGVSEQYF.

Remarks on this clonotype: A much larger clonotype is one base distant, so this may be a read error. The chain uses TRBV9 and TRBJ2-5; D call uncertain. Germline V lookup: CDR1 SGDLS, CDR2 YYNGEE. This CDR3 has 14 amino acids. For the CDR3, the DNA is TGTGCCAGCAGCGTAGATCCAGCACAAGAGGCCCAGTCCTTC. Translated: CASSVDPAQEAQSF.

This clonotype was seen ten or more times. This chain links TRBV5-1 with TRBJ2-3; D could derive from TRBD1 or TRBD2 (5 bases each). This CDR3 is 15 amino acids long. Deletions cut 6 bases from V and 7 bases from J, with 21 bases between. Germline CDR1 is SGHRS and CDR2 is YFSETQ. The CDR3 DNA sequence: TGCGCCAGCAAGGGGTCCCGGACGGGGCCATATACGCAGTATTTT. This encodes CASKGSRTGPYTQYF. Looking up the rest from reference TRBV5-1 and TRBJ2-3 gives the full variable domain: KAGVTQTPRYLIKTRGQQVTLSCSPISGHRSVSWYQQTPGQGLQFLFEYFSETQRNKGNFPGRFSGRQFSNSRSEMNVSTLELGDSALYLCASKGSRTGPYTQYFGPGTRLTVL.

As concerns this clonotype: This may come from a read error, since a much larger clone is one base off. CDR3 in amino acids: CASRALEPVQHF. CDR3 coding DNA: TGTGCCAGTCGGGCCCTGGAGCCAGTACAGCATTTT. This chain links TRBV12-3 or TRBV12-4 with TRBJ2-3, with D unresolved. The J call could be wrong; TRBJ1-5 is a better fit for the DNA end. The CDR3 length is 12 residues.